The 22 T cell receptor beta chains reported below all come from one sample, sequenced in a study of blood T cell repertoires in COVID-19. Clones were read by immunoSEQ multiplex PCR, and TCRdb kept only the in-frame ones, dropping some. The table lists tens of thousands of clones, 65% to 70% of them singletons. Material: peripheral blood. The origin of the receptors is a human donor in a cohort sampled during active COVID-19.

The V gene is TRBV7-8, the J gene TRBJ1-5; maybe TRBD1 (6 bases). The CDR3 loop spans 14 amino acids. CDR1 and CDR2 from the germline V gene are SGHVS and FQNEAQ. The germline V and J ends were trimmed by 5 bases and 3 bases, with 11 bases remaining between them. This CDR3 is CASSEQGPNQPQHF. The CDR3 DNA sequence: TGTGCCAGCAGCGAACAGGGCCCCAATCAGCCCCAGCATTTT.

This clone was picked up one time. The rearrangement joins TRBV5-6 to TRBJ2-2, with D maybe TRBD1 (5 bases). The germline CDR1 and CDR2 sequences are SGHDT and YYEEEE. Trimming pared 0 bases from V and 8 bases from J, leaving 8 bases between. The CDR3 length is 13 residues. This CDR3 reads CASSLGTRGELFF. CDR3 coding DNA: TGTGCCAGCAGCTTGGGGACAAGAGGGGAGCTGTTTTTT.

This clone was seen a few times. The gene calls are TRBV3-1 (or the pseudogene TRBV3-2) and TRBJ2-2, with 8 bases identical to TRBD2. The CDR3 is 16 amino acids. Germline CDR1 is LGHDT and CDR2 is YNNKEL (reference sequence). V shed 4 bases, J shed 6 bases, and the junction held 10 bases outside the gene matches. CDR3 bases: TGTGCCAGCAGCCTATGGACTAGCCAGGGATCCGGGGAGCTGTTTTTT. Its translation is CASSLWTSQGSGELFF.

The genes are TRBV6-6 and TRBJ2-5; TRBD2 matches 9 bases. The CDR3 length is 15 residues. V lost 2 bases, J lost 5 bases, and 6 bases stayed unmatched. Germline V gives CDR1 MNHNY, CDR2 SVGAGI (reference sequence). CDR3 loop: CASSYRRGGPETQYF. CDR3 DNA sequence: TGTGCCAGCAGTTACCGGCGGGGGGGCCCGGAGACCCAGTACTTC.

The rearrangement uses TRBV6-6 and TRBJ2-5; 10 nucleotides line up with TRBD2. V shed 9 bases, J shed 0 bases, and the junction held 4 bases outside the gene matches. CDR3 size: 14 residues. Per germline, CDR1 MNHNY and CDR2 SVGAGI (reference sequence). The CDR3 DNA reads TGTGCCAGTTCACTAGCGGGGTACCAAGAGACCCAGTACTTC. Translating it yields CASSLAGYQETQYF.

The rearrangement links TRBV7-9 to TRBJ1-1; D is unresolved. Per germline, CDR1 SEHNR and CDR2 FQNEAQ (reference sequence). The CDR3 has 13 residues. Trimming pared 3 bases from V and 4 bases from J, leaving 9 bases between. In DNA form, the CDR3 reads TGTGCCAGCAGCTTGTGGGAGGCCACTGAAGCTTTCTTT. Encoded protein: CASSLWEATEAFF.

This chain links TRBV6-5 with TRBJ2-7; D is undetermined. CDR3 length: 13 residues. CDR1 is MNHEY and CDR2 is SVGAGI in the germline V gene. Trimming took 6 bases from V and 3 from J, leaving 12 bases between them. CDR3 DNA sequence: TGTGCCAGCAGCCGCCGAACAGACTACGAGCAGTACTTC. Residues: CASSRRTDYEQYF.

The genes are TRBV6-5 and TRBJ2-2; 7 nucleotides line up with TRBD2. This CDR3 is built from 14 residues. J lost 3 bases, V lost 8 bases, and 6 bases had no gene match. Germline V gene lookup returns CDR1 MNHEY and CDR2 SVGAGI. CDR3 sequence: CASAGVADTGELFF. The CDR3 DNA reads as TGTGCCAGCGCGGGGGTAGCGGACACCGGGGAGCTGTTTTTT.

This chain links TRBV28 with TRBJ2-5; 9 bases align to TRBD2. Germline CDR1 MDHEN, CDR2 SYDVKM. The CDR3 is made up of 15 amino acids. The junction had 11 bases not matched to a gene; V was cut back by 6 bases and J by 6 bases. Here the CDR3 reads CASRRAGGGFKTQYF. CDR3 in DNA: TGTGCCAGCAGGAGAGCGGGAGGAGGTTTTAAGACCCAGTACTTC. Based on the CDR3 plus reference TRBV28 and TRBJ2-5, the full variable domain is DVKVTQSSRYLVKRTGEKVFLECVQDMDHENMFWYRQDPGLGLRLIYFSYDVKMKEKGDIPEGYSVSREKKERFSLILESASTNQTSMYLCASRRAGGGFKTQYFGPGTRLLVL.

The chain links TRBV7-9 to TRBJ2-7; D is unresolved. CDR1 SEHNR and CDR2 FQNEAQ come from the germline V gene (reference sequence). V lost 2 bases to trimming and J lost 0 bases, with 5 bases between them. There are 13 residues in the CDR3. The CDR3: CASSLPSSYEQYF. CDR3 in DNA: TGTGCCAGCAGCTTACCGAGCTCCTACGAGCAGTACTTC.

The CDR3, as DNA: TGTGCCAGCAGTTTAAACGAGGCCAGGGTGAGCTCCTACGAGCAGTACTTC. Amino acid sequence: CASSLNEARVSSYEQYF. J is TRBJ2-7 and V is TRBV28, with D perhaps matching TRBD1 (5 bases). V was cut by 2 bases and J by 0 bases, with 17 bases left in between. This CDR3 has 17 amino acids. Germline assignment: CDR1 MDHEN and CDR2 SYDVKM.

In this sample, this clone turned up a few times. The rearrangement joins TRBV19 to TRBJ2-7; 8 bases agree with TRBD1. This CDR3 region has 13 residues. V trimming: 3 bases; J trimming: 6 bases; junction bases outside the gene matches: 4. Germline V gene data show CDR1 as LNHDA and CDR2 as SQIVND (reference sequence). The CDR3 protein is CASSMDRVREQYF. The DNA for the CDR3 is TGTGCCAGTAGTATGGACAGGGTACGCGAGCAGTACTTC. Together with reference TRBV19 and TRBJ2-7, the CDR3 gives the full variable domain: DGGITQSPKYLFRKEGQNVTLSCEQNLNHDAMYWYRQDPGQGLRLIYYSQIVNDFQKGDIAEGYSVSREKKESFPLTVTSAQKNPTAFYLCASSMDRVREQYFGPGTRLTVT.

The chain joins TRBV2 to TRBJ1-5; no definite D call. Deletions cut 7 bases from V and 0 bases from J, with 13 bases between. CDR3 length equals 15 residues. The germline V gene has CDR1 SNHLY and CDR2 FYNNEI. In DNA form, the CDR3 reads TGTGCCAGCACCGAGGGAGGATATAGCAATCAGCCCCAGCATTTT. It encodes CASTEGGYSNQPQHF.

The rearrangement uses TRBV27 and TRBJ2-7, with TRBD1 matching over 9 bases. V lost 7 bases and J lost 2; bases outside the gene matches: 3. The germline CDR1 and CDR2 sequences are MNHEY and SMNVEV (reference sequence). The CDR3 runs to 13 residues. For the CDR3, the DNA is TGTGCCAGCACCGGGACAGGGACCTACGAGCAGTACTTC. It encodes CASTGTGTYEQYF.

J is TRBJ1-1 and V is TRBV6-2 or TRBV6-3, with 10 nucleotides matching TRBD1. The CDR3 consists of 14 residues. The V gene's germline CDR1 is MNHEY and CDR2 SVGEGT. Trimming removed 2 bases from V and 4 bases from J; junction bases left unmatched: 1. The CDR3 protein is CASSYRQGATEAFF. The CDR3 coding sequence is TGTGCCAGCAGTTACCGACAGGGGGCCACTGAAGCTTTCTTT.

This clone appeared a few times. This chain uses TRBV6-2 or TRBV6-3 with TRBJ1-1; 10 bases line up with TRBD1. The J segment lost 7 bases and the V segment lost 6 bases, leaving 8 bases of the junction unmatched. Germline CDR1 is MNHEY and CDR2 is SVGEGT. The CDR3 has 14 residues. The CDR3: CASSSSTGGYEAFF. As DNA, the CDR3 is TGTGCCAGCAGCTCCTCGACAGGGGGCTATGAAGCTTTCTTT.

The J gene is TRBJ2-7, the V gene TRBV19; 10 bases are a match to TRBD2. CDR1 and CDR2 (germline): LNHDA, SQIVND (reference sequence). This CDR3 region has 19 residues. The V gene end was trimmed by 4 bases and the J gene end by 1 base; junction bases not matched to a gene: 16. CDR3 sequence reads: CASSKGLAARGAHSYEQYF. The CDR3 DNA follows: TGTGCCAGTAGTAAAGGACTAGCGGCCAGAGGGGCCCATTCCTACGAGCAGTACTTC. The full variable domain, its missing parts supplied by reference TRBV19 and TRBJ2-7, is DGGITQSPKYLFRKEGQNVTLSCEQNLNHDAMYWYRQDPGQGLRLIYYSQIVNDFQKGDIAEGYSVSREKKESFPLTVTSAQKNPTAFYLCASSKGLAARGAHSYEQYFGPGTRLTVT.

This clone appeared once. This chain connects TRBV5-1 to TRBJ2-5; 7 nucleotides line up with TRBD2. V trimming: 4 bases; J trimming: 4 bases; junction bases outside the gene matches: 7. This CDR3 has 14 amino acids. The germline CDR1 and CDR2 sequences are SGHRS and YFSETQ. CDR3 amino acids: CASSRRGTGETQYF. For the CDR3, the DNA is TGCGCCAGCAGCAGGCGGGGGACGGGAGAGACCCAGTACTTC.

DNA of the CDR3: TGTGCCAGCAGATCGACATTTTCCTCGGCAGATACGCAGTATTTT. Protein sequence: CASRSTFSSADTQYF. The chain couples TRBV27 to TRBJ2-3; no definite D call. Trimming left V 6 bases short and J 4 bases short, with 17 bases between. Germline V gene data show CDR1 as MNHEY and CDR2 as SMNVEV (reference sequence). The CDR3 spans 15 residues.

The J gene is TRBJ2-1, the V gene TRBV11-2; TRBD1 matches at 8 bases. CDR1 and CDR2 from the germline V gene are SGHAT and FQNNGV. The CDR3 contains 15 residues. The V segment lost 2 bases and the J segment 4 bases; nucleotides outside the gene matches: 4. The CDR3 nucleotides are TGTGCCAGCAGCTTAATGCAGGGGGCTTACAATGAGCAGTTCTTC. It translates to CASSLMQGAYNEQFF.

This clone was seen a single time. This chain links TRBV19 with TRBJ1-2, with 9 bases identical to TRBD1. In germline, CDR1 is LNHDA, CDR2 SQIVND (reference sequence). The CDR3 contains 14 residues. V was clipped by 4 bases and J by 5 bases; unmatched bases: 5. This CDR3 reads CASSTDRGRYGYTF. CDR3 DNA: TGTGCCAGTAGTACGGACAGGGGACGGTATGGCTACACCTTC.

This clone was detected ten times or more. V and J are TRBV6-6 and TRBJ2-1; D remains ambiguous. V lost 0 bases, J lost 10 bases, and 4 bases lay in between. The CDR3 extends over 11 amino acids. Germline CDR1 is MNHNY and CDR2 is SVGAGI (reference sequence). The CDR3 DNA reads as TGTGCCAGCAGTTACTCGAGGGAGCAGTTCTTC. It codes for CASSYSREQFF.